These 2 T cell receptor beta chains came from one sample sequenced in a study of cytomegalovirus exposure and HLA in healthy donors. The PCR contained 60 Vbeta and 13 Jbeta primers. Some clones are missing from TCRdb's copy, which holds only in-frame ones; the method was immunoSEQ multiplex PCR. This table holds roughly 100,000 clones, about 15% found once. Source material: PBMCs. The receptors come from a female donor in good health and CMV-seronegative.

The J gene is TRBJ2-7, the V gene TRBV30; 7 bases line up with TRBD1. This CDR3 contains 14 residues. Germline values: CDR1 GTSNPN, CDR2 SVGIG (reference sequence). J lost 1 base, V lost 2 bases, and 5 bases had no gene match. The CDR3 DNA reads TGTGCCTGGAGTATGGCAGGGGGATCCTACGAGCAGTACTTC. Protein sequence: CAWSMAGGSYEQYF. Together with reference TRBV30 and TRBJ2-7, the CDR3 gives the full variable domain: SQTIHQWPATLVQPVGSPLSLECTVEGTSNPNLYWYRQAAGRGLQLLFYSVGIGQISSEVPQNLSASRPQDRQFILSSKKLLLSDSGFYLCAWSMAGGSYEQYFGPGTRLTVT.

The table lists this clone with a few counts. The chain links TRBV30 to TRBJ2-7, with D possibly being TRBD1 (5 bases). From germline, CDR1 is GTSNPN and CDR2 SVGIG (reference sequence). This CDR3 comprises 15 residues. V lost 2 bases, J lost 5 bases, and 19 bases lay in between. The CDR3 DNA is TGTGCCTGGAGTCATCCCTCGGACACCTACGACGAGCAGTACTTC. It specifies CAWSHPSDTYDEQYF.